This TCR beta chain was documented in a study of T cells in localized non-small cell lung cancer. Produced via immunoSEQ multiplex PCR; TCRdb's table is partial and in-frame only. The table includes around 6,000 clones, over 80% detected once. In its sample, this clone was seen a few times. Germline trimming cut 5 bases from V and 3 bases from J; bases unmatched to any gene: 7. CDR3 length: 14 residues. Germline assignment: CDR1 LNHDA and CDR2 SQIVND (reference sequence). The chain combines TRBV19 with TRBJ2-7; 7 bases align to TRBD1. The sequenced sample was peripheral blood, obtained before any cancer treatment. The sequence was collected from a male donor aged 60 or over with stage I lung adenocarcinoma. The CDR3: CASSATGAVYEQYF. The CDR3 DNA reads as TGTGCCAGTAGTGCCACAGGGGCCGTCTACGAGCAGTACTTC.